This T cell receptor beta chain originates from a study of monozygotic twins with inflammatory bowel disease. Notes on the study in general: People with IBD had fewer clonotypes in common with others than healthy twins did, especially with disease activity.

A remark on this clonotype: The antigen is unknown.

Blood samples measuring approximately 2.4 ml were taken per donor. Addition of UMIs with a 6-nucleotide sample barcode was achieved by template switching. TCRdb reworked the 5' RACE reads into one entry per CDR3 protein, no DNA. The sample's table shows 350,000 to 550,000 distinct CDR3 sequences. The sample was blood. The origin of this receptor is a human donor with ulcerative colitis or Crohn's disease, or a healthy co-twin of an affected twin (not recorded which).

This CDR3 reads CASSFRSPRGTEAFF. The chain carries TRBV7-2 and TRBJ1-1. Per germline, CDR1 SGHTA and CDR2 FQGNSA. CDR3 length: 15 residues. Full variable domain (missing parts from reference TRBV7-2 and TRBJ1-1): GAGVSQSPSNKVTEKGKDVELRCDPISGHTALYWYRQSLGQGLEFLIYFQGNSAPDKSGLPSDRFSAERTGGSVSTLTIQRTQQEDSAVYLCASSFRSPRGTEAFFGQGTRLTVV.